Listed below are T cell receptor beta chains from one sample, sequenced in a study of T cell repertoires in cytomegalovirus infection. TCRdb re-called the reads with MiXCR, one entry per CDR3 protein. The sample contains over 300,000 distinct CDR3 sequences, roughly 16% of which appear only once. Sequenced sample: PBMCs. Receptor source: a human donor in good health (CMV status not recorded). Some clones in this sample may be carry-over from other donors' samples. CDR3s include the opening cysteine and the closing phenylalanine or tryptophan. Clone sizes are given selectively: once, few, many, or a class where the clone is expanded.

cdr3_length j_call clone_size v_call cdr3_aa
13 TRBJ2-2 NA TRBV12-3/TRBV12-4 CASSLGLPGELFF
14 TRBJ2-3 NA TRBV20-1 CSAKADSFTDTQYF
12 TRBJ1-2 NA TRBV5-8 CASSRDGSGYTF
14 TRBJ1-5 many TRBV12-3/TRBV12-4 CASTGQGSNQPQHF
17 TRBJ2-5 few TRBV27 CASSLRVPSASRETQYF
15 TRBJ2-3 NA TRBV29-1 CSAARGRGDGDTQYF
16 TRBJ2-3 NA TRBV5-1 CASSYSAGVSTDTQYF
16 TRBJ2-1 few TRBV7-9 CASSLDGTSEDNEQFF
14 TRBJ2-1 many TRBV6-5 CASSYGGGDNEQFF
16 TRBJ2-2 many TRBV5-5 CASSQGTVLNTGELFF
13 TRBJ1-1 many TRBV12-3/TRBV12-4 CASSLGGLGEAFF
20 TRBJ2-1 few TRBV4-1 CASNQRVGWVPGRGDNEQFF
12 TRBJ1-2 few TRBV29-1 CSVEGDAYGYTF
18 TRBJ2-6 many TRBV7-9 CASSPHSGTPSGANVLTF
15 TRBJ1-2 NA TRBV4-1 CASSQAGTLNYGYTF
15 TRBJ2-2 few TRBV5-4 CASSYRVSNTGELFF
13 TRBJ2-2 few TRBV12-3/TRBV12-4 CASSLEFTGELFF
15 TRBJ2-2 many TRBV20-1 CSASGGGHNTGELFF
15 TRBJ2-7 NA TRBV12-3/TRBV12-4 CASSRGQTLSYEQYF
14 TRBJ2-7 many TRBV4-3 CASSHRTGDYEQYF
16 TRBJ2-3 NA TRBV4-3 CASSPSKGTSTDTQYF
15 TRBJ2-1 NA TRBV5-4 CASSSASAFYNEQFF
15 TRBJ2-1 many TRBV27 CATRPGTSVLPEQFF
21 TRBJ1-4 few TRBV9 CASSPSSPGRDLRGTNEKLFF
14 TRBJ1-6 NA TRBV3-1 CASSQVDSSSPLHF
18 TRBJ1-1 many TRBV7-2 CASSYLGLRRGQNTEAFF
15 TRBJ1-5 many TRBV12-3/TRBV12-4 CASSLRQGSNQPQHF
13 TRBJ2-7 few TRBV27 CASRNRGFGEQYF
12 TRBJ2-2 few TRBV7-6 CASSSWSGELFF
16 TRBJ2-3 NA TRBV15 CATSRDSTLSTDTQYF